What follows are 8 T cell receptor beta chains derived from one specimen sequenced in a study of blood T cell repertoires in COVID-19. The repertoire was sequenced with immunoSEQ multiplex PCR; TCRdb's copy has only in-frame clones and lacks some. The sample lists roughly 150,000 clones, about 85% occurring once. The sequenced sample was PBMCs or T cells enriched from blood (not recorded which). The receptors stem from a woman aged 40 to 49 who had recovered from COVID-19.

V is TRBV6-5 and J is TRBJ2-7; TRBD2 might be the D (6 bases). The CDR3 is 12 residues long. V lost 8 bases and J 3 bases, leaving 11 bases between the germline ends. Germline assignment: CDR1 MNHEY and CDR2 SVGAGI. Here the CDR3 DNA reads TGTGCCAGCGAGTGGGGGGACTACGAGCAGTACTTC. Translated: CASEWGDYEQYF.

The rearrangement joins TRBV6-5 to TRBJ2-2, with unresolved D. Germline lookup yields CDR1 MNHEY and CDR2 SVGAGI. V was trimmed by 2 bases and J by 6 bases, leaving 10 bases between them. This CDR3 is built from 14 residues. The chain's CDR3 is CASSYHSRPGELFF. As DNA, the CDR3 is TGTGCCAGCAGTTACCACTCTCGTCCCGGGGAGCTGTTTTTT.

In this sample, this clone turned up once. The V gene is TRBV15, the J gene TRBJ1-3, with D possibly TRBD1 on 6 matching bases. The CDR3 sequence is 14 residues long. Germline-derived CDR1 and CDR2 are LNHNV and YYDKDF (reference sequence). V lost 8 bases and J lost 1, with 12 bases in between. The CDR3 DNA reads as TGTGCCACCGGTCAGGGGAATTCTGGAAACACCATATATTTT. Its translation is CATGQGNSGNTIYF. The full variable domain, completed using reference TRBV15 and TRBJ1-3, is DAMVIQNPRYQVTQFGKPVTLSCSQTLNHNVMYWYQQKSSQAPKLLFHYYDKDFNNEADTPDNFQSRRPNTSFCFLDIRSPGLGDTAMYLCATGQGNSGNTIYFGEGSWLTVV.

V usage is TRBV9 and J usage is TRBJ2-7; 8 nucleotides match TRBD2. Losses at the gene ends were 4 bases for V and 5 bases for J; bases not matched to a gene: 8. CDR1 and CDR2 (germline): SGDLS, YYNGEE. The CDR3 contains 14 residues. CDR3 amino acids: CASSSGLASHEQYF. The CDR3 region has the DNA TGTGCCAGCAGCTCTGGACTAGCCAGCCACGAGCAGTACTTC.

This sequence joins TRBV6-1 and TRBJ2-7, with TRBD1 matching 7 bases. Losses at the gene ends were 2 bases for V and 2 bases for J; bases not matched to a gene: 6. Germline assignment: CDR1 MNHNS and CDR2 SASEGT. The CDR3 has 15 residues. Here the CDR3 DNA reads TGTGCCAGCAGTGAACGGGACAGTGGTACCTACGAGCAGTACTTC. It codes for CASSERDSGTYEQYF.

This clone has a single count. CDR3 in DNA: TGCGCCAGCAGCCCTGGACAGATCACAGATACGCAGTATTTT. The encoded protein is CASSPGQITDTQYF. The chain recombines TRBV5-1 with TRBJ2-3; possibly TRBD1 for D (6 bases). The germline V and J ends were trimmed by 4 bases and 2 bases, with 11 bases remaining between them. Germline CDR1 SGHRS, CDR2 YFSETQ. The CDR3 is made up of 14 amino acids.

The chain has TRBV28 and TRBJ2-2, with TRBD2 identical over 9 bases. This CDR3 region has 15 residues. J was trimmed by 2 bases and V by 6 bases; bases with no gene match: 4. Germline CDR1 reads MDHEN; CDR2 reads SYDVKM. CDR3 loop: CASRLAGRNTGELFF. CDR3 bases: TGTGCCAGCAGGCTAGCGGGGCGCAACACCGGGGAGCTGTTTTTT.

A few counts support this clone. This chain connects TRBV30 to TRBJ2-7, with TRBD2 as a possible D gene (6 bases). Germline V gene lookup returns CDR1 GTSNPN and CDR2 SVGIG (reference sequence). The V end was cut by 0 bases, the J end by 6 bases, with 9 bases between. The CDR3 has 12 residues. CDR3 DNA sequence: TGTGCCTGGAGTGTTGGGCGGGGCGAGCAGTACTTC. Translated, it gives CAWSVGRGEQYF.